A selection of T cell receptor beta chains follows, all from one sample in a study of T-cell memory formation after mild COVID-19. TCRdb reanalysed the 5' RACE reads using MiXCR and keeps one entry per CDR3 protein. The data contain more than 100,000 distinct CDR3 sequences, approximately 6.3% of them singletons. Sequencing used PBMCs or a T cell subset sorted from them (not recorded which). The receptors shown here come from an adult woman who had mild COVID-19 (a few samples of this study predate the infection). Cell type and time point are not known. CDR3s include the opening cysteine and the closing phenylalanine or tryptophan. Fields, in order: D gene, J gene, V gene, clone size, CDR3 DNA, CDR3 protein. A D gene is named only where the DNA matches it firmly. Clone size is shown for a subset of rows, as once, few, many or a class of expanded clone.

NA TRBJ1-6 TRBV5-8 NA TGTGCCAGCAGCTTTCTAGCTGGGGTCTCCTATAATTCACCCCTCCACTTT CASSFLAGVSYNSPLHF
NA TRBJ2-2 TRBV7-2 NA TGTGCCAGCAGCTCAAGATCTGCGAACACCGGGGAGCTGTTTTTT CASSSRSANTGELFF
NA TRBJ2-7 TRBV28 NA TGTGCCAGCAGTTTCGGGGATCCCTACGAGCAGTACTTC CASSFGDPYEQYF
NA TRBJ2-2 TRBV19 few TGTGCCAGTAACACGGCCGGGGAGCTGTTTTTT CASNTAGELFF
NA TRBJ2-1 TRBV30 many TGTGCCTGGAGTAACCCCGGGACCTCGGGGGAGCAGTTCTTC CAWSNPGTSGEQFF
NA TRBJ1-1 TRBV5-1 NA TGCGCCAGCAGCCCGCACGACAGGATGAACACTGAAGCTTTCTTT CASSPHDRMNTEAFF
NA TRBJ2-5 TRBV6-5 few TGTGCCAGCAGACGCGGACACATGGGGGAGACCCAGTACTTC CASRRGHMGETQYF
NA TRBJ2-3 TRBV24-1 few TGTGCCACCATCACCCGGACGGCTAAGGCAGATACGCAGTATTTT CATITRTAKADTQYF
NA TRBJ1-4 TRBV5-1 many TGCGCCAGCAGCTTGGGCAGGGTGAATGAAAAACTGTTTTTT CASSLGRVNEKLFF
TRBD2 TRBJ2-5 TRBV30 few TGTGCCTGGAGTCGGGAGGAAGAGACCCAGTACTTC CAWSREEETQYF
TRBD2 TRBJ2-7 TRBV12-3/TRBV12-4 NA TGTGCCAGCAGTTCCACAGGGACTAGCAACTCCTACGAGCAGTACTTC CASSSTGTSNSYEQYF
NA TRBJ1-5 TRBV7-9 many TGTGCCAGCAGCTTCGGCTCATCTAGCAATCAGCCCCAGCATTTT CASSFGSSSNQPQHF
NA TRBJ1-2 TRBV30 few TGTGCCTGGAGTCGGCAGGGATATGGCTACACCTTC CAWSRQGYGYTF
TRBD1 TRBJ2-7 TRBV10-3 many TGTGCCATCAGTACCGGGACAGCGAGCTCCTACGAGCAGTACTTC CAISTGTASSYEQYF
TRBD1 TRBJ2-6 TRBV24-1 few TGTGCCACCAGTGATAGGGGGCTTGGTGGGGCCAACGTCCTGACTTTC CATSDRGLGGANVLTF
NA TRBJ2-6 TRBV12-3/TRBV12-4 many TGTGCCAGCAGTTCACAGGGCACATCTGGGGCCAACGTCCTGACTTTC CASSSQGTSGANVLTF
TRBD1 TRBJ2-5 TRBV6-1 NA TGTGCCAGCAGCCCCGGACAGGGGAAAGTAGAGACCCAGTACTTC CASSPGQGKVETQYF
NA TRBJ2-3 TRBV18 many TGTGCCAGCTCACCACCGAGTACGCCCCGGCAGTATTTT CASSPPSTPRQYF
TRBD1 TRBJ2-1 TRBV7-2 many TGTGCCAGCAGCCCAACCGTGGGACAGGGGAACAATGAGCAGTTCTTC CASSPTVGQGNNEQFF
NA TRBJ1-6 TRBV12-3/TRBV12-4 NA TGTGCCTGGGGGACATGGGATTCACCCCTCCACTTT CAWGTWDSPLHF
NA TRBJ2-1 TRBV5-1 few TGCGCCAGCAGCTCGCGCCGGGGGACGAACAATGAGCAGTTCTTC CASSSRRGTNNEQFF
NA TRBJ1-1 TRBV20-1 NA TGCAGTGCTAGACTCCCGGGGACGGGTGAAGCTTTCTTT CSARLPGTGEAFF
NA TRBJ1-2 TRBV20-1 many TGCAGTGCTAGTGGGCAGGGTTCTCGCTATGGCTACACCTTC CSASGQGSRYGYTF
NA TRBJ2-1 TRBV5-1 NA TGCGCCAGCAGCCCGGGTCCTCACTCGAGGCATGAGCAGTTCTTC CASSPGPHSRHEQFF
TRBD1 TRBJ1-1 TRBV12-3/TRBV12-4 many TGTGCCAGCAGAGCAGGGGGCGGGTCATCTGAAGCTTTCTTT CASRAGGGSSEAFF
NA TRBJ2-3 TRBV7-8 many TGTGCCAGCAGCTTAAATGTAGGGACAGATACGCAGTATTTT CASSLNVGTDTQYF
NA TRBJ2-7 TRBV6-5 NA TGTGCCAGCAGTTACTCGGCGGGGACACCCAACTACGAGCAGTACTTC CASSYSAGTPNYEQYF
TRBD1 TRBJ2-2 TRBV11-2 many TGTGCCAGCAGATCGACAGGGGGCTTCCCCGGGGAGCTGTTTTTT CASRSTGGFPGELFF
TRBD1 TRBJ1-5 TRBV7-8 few TGTGCCAGCAGCTCGTGGACAGGACTATATCAGCCCCAGCATTTT CASSSWTGLYQPQHF
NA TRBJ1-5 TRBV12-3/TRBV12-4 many TGTGCCAGCAGTTTGTCTTTCGAACCCAATCAGCCCCAGCATTTT CASSLSFEPNQPQHF
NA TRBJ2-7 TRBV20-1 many TGCAGTGCACGAAGAGGTGGGGCCCCACGGGAGCAGTACTTC CSARRGGAPREQYF
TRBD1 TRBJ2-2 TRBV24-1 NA TGTGCCACCAGTGAGCCAGACAGGGATTCCGGGGAGCTGTTTTTT CATSEPDRDSGELFF
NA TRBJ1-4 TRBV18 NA TGTGCCAGCTCACCACAGAGAGGTGAAAAACTGTTTTTT CASSPQRGEKLFF
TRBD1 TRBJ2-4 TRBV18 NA TGTGCCAGCTCACCAAGACAGGGGAAAAACATTCAGTACTTC CASSPRQGKNIQYF
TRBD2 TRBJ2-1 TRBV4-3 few TGCGCCAGCAGCCAAGTCCACGGGCTAGCGGGAGGGGGTGAGCAGTTCTTC CASSQVHGLAGGGEQFF
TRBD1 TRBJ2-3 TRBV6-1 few TGTGCCAGCAGGCCGGACAGGGTGAGCGATACGCAGTATTTT CASRPDRVSDTQYF
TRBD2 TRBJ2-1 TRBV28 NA TGTGCCAGCAGTTTGACTAGCGGGTTTAATGAGCAGTTCTTC CASSLTSGFNEQFF
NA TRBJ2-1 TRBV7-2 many TGTGCCAGCAGCTTAGAAGCGTTTCGCTCCTACAATGAGCAGTTCTTC CASSLEAFRSYNEQFF
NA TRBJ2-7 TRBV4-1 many TGCGCCAGCAGCCAAGGGAAGGGAACCTACGAGCAGTACTTC CASSQGKGTYEQYF
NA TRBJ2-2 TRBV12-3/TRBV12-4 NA TGTGCCAGCAGTTTTGGCGCTACCGGGGAGCTGTTTTTT CASSFGATGELFF
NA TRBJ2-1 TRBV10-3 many TGTGCCATCAGTGAGTCCCTGAGCTCCTACAATGAGCAGTTCTTC CAISESLSSYNEQFF
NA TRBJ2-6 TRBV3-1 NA TGTGCCAGCAGCCAAGGAAATGCGGAGGCCAACGTCCTGACTTTC CASSQGNAEANVLTF
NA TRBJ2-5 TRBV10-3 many TGTGCCATCAGTGTGGGGGGTCCCCAAGAGACCCAGTACTTC CAISVGGPQETQYF